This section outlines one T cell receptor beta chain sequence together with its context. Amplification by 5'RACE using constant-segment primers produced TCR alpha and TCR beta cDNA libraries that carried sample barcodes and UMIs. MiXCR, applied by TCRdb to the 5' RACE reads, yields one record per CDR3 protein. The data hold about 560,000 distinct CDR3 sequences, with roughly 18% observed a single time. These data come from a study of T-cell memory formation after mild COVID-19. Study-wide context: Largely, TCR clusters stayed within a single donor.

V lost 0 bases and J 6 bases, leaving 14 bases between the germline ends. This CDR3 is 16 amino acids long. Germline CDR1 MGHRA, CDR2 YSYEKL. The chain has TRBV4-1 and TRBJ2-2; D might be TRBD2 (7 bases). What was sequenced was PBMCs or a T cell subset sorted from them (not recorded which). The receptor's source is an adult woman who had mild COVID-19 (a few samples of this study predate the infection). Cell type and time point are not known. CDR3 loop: CASSQDPGGRAGELFF. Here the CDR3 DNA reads TGCGCCAGCAGCCAAGATCCGGGGGGCCGGGCCGGGGAGCTGTTTTTT.